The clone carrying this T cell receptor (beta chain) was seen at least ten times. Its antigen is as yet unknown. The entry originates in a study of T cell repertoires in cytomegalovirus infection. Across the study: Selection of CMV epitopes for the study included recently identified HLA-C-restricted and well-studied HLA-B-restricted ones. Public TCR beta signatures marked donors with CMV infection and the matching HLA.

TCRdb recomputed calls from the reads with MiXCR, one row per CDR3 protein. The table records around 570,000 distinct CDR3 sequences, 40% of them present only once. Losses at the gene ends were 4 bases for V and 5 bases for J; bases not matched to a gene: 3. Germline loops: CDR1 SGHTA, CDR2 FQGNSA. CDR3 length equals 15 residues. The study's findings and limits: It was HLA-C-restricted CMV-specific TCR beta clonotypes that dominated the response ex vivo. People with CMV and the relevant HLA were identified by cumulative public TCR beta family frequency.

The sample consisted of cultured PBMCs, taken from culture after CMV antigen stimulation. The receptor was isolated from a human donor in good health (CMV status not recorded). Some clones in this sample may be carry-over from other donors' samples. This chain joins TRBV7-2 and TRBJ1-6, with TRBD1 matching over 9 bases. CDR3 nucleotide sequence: TGTGCCAGCAGCTCCCGGACAGGGGATAATTCACCCCTCCACTTT. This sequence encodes CASSSRTGDNSPLHF.